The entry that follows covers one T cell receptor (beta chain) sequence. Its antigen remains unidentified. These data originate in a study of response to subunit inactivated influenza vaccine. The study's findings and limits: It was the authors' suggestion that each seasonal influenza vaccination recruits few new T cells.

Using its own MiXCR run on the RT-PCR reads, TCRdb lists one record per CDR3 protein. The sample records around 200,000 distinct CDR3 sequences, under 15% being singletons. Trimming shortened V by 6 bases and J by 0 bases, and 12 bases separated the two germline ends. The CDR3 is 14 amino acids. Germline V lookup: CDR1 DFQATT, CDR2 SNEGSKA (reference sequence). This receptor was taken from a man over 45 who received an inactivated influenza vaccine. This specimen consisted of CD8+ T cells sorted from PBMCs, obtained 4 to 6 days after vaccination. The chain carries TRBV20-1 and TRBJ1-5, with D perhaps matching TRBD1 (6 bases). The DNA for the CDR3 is TGCAGTGCCCACAGGGTCCATAGCAATCAGCCCCAGCATTTT. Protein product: CSAHRVHSNQPQHF.